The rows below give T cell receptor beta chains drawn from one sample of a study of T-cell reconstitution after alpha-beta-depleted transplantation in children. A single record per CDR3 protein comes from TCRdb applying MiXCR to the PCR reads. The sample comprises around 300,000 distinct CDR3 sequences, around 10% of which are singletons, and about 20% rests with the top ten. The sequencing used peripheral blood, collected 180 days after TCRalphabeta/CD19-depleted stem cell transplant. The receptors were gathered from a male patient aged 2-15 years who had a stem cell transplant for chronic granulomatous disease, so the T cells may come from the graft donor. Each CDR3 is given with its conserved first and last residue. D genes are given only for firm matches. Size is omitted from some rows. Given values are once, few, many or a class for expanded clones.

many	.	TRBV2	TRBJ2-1	CASSATIQGNDEQFF	TGTGCCAGCAGTGCCACCATACAGGGTAACGATGAGCAGTTCTTC
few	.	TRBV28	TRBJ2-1	CASRPRVLVNEQFF	TGTGCCAGCAGACCTAGGGTACTAGTGAATGAGCAGTTCTTC
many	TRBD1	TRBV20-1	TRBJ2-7	CSAREGQGSYEQYF	TGCAGTGCTAGAGAGGGACAGGGGTCCTACGAGCAGTACTTC
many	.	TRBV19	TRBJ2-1	CARGTEGEQFF	TGTGCCAGGGGGACGGAGGGGGAGCAGTTCTTC
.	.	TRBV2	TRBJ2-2	CASSDYGRRHTGELFF	TGTGCCAGCAGTGATTACGGGAGAAGGCACACCGGGGAGCTGTTTTTT
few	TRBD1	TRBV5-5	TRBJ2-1	CAGSSGTGLYNEQFF	TGTGCCGGCAGCTCCGGGACAGGACTCTACAATGAGCAGTTCTTC
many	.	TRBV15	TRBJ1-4	CATSGGRDGLNEKLFF	TGTGCCACCAGCGGGGGTCGGGACGGGCTTAATGAAAAACTGTTTTTT
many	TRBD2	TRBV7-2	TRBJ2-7	CASSLARLASGEIEQYF	TGTGCCAGCAGCTTAGCCCGACTAGCGTCTGGGGAGATTGAGCAGTACTTC
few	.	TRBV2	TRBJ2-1	CASSSSRKNEQFF	TGTGCCAGCAGTTCCTCAAGGAAGAATGAGCAGTTCTTC
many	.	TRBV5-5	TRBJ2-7	CASSLVQGSGEQYF	TGTGCCAGCAGCTTGGTGCAGGGAAGCGGCGAGCAGTACTTC
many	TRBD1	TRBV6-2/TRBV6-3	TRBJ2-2	CASSPDRKGAGELFF	TGTGCCAGCAGCCCGGACAGGAAAGGGGCCGGGGAGCTGTTTTTT
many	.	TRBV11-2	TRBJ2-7	CASSLDGQSGVGAYEQYF	TGTGCCAGCAGCTTAGATGGTCAGTCGGGGGTGGGAGCCTACGAGCAGTACTTC
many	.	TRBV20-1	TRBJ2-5	CSARDLGVTGTQYF	TGCAGTGCTAGAGATCTTGGCGTTACGGGGACCCAGTACTTC
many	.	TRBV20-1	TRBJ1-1	CSARGRDRLNTEAFF	TGCAGTGCTCGTGGGAGAGACAGATTGAACACTGAAGCTTTCTTT
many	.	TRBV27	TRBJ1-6	CASSLGPGPNSPLHF	TGTGCCAGCAGTTTAGGACCGGGGCCTAATTCACCCCTCCACTTT
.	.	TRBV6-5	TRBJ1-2	CASSYSPLPTWDYGYTF	TGTGCCAGCAGTTATTCCCCTCTTCCAACTTGGGACTATGGCTACACCTTC
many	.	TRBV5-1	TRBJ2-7	CASSSDPSYEQYF	TGCGCCAGCAGCTCGGACCCCTCCTACGAGCAGTACTTC
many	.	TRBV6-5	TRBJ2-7	CASSYQQGSYEQYF	TGTGCCAGCAGTTATCAACAGGGTTCCTACGAGCAGTACTTC
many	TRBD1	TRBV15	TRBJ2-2	CATSRDKARGFTGELFF	TGTGCCACCAGCAGAGATAAGGCCAGGGGGTTCACCGGGGAGCTGTTTTTT